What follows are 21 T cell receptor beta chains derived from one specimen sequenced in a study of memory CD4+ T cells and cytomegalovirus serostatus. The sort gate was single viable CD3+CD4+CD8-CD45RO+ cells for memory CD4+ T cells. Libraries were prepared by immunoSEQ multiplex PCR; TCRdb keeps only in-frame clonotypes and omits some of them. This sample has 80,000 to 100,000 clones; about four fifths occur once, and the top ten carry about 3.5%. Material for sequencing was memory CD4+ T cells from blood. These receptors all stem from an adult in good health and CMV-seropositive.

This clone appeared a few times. CDR3 loop: CASSPENGVQYF. CDR3 sequence (DNA): TGTGCCAGCAGCCCCGAAAACGGGGTGCAGTACTTC. The V gene is TRBV7-9, the J gene TRBJ2-7; TRBD2 is a possible D gene (5 bases). Trimming cost V 5 bases and J 9 bases, with 14 bases left between them. The CDR3 length is 12 residues. Germline lookup yields CDR1 SEHNR and CDR2 FQNEAQ (reference sequence).

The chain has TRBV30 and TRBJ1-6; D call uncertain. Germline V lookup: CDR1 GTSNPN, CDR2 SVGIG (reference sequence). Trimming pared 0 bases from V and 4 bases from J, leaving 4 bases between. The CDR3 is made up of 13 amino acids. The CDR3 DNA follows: TGTGCCTGGAGTGTGCGATATAATTCACCCCTCCACTTT. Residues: CAWSVRYNSPLHF.

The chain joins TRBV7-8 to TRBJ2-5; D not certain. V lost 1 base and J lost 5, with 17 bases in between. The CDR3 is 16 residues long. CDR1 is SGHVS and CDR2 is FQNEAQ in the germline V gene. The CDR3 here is CASSLVPRSWWETQYF. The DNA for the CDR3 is TGTGCCAGCAGCTTAGTGCCGCGAAGTTGGTGGGAGACCCAGTACTTC. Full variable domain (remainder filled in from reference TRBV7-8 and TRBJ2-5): GAGVSQSPRYKVAKRGQDVALRCDPISGHVSLFWYQQALGQGPEFLTYFQNEAQLDKSGLPSDRFFAERPEGSVSTLKIQRTQQEDSAVYLCASSLVPRSWWETQYFGPGTRLLVL.

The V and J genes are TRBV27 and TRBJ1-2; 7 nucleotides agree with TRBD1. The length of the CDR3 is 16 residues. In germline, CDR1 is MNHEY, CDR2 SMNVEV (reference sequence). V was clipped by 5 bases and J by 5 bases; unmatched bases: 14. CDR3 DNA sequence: TGTGCCAGCAGTCCCCGATCATCGACAGGGTGGTATGGCTACACCTTC. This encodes CASSPRSSTGWYGYTF.

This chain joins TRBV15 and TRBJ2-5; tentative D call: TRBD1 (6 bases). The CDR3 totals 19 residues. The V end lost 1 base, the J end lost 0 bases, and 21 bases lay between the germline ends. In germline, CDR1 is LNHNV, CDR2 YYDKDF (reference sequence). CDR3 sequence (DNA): TGTGCCACCAGCAGAGGCCGGTCCGAAGCAGGGGCGTACCAAGAGACCCAGTACTTC. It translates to CATSRGRSEAGAYQETQYF.

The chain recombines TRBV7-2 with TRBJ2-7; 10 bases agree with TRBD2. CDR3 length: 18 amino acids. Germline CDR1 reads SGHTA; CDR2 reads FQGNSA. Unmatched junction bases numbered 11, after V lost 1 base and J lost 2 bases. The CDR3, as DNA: TGTGCCAGCAGCTTAGGGGTTCTAGCGGGAGACCGGACCTACGAGCAGTACTTC. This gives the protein CASSLGVLAGDRTYEQYF.

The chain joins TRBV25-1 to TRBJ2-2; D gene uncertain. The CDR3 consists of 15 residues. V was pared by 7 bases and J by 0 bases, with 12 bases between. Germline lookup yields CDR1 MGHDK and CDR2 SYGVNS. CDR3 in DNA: TGTGCCAGCACCCGGGCTGGGGCGAACACCGGGGAGCTGTTTTTT. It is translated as CASTRAGANTGELFF.

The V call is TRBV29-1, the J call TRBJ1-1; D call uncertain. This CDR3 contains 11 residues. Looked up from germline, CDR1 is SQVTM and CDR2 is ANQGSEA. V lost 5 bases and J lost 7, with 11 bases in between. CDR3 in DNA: TGCAGCGTTCAACGGGGAGATGAAGCTTTCTTT. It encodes CSVQRGDEAFF.

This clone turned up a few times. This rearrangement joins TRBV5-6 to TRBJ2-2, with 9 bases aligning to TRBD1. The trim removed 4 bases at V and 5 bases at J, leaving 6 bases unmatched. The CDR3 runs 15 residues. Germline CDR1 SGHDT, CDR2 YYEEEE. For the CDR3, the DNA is TGTGCCAGCAGCACACGGACAGGGGTAACCGGGGAGCTGTTTTTT. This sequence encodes CASSTRTGVTGELFF.

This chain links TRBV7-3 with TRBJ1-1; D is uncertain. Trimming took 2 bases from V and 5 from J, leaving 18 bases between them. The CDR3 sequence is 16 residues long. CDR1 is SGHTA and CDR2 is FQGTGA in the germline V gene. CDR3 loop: CASSLRGGGSGTEAFF. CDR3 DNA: TGTGCCAGCAGCTTACGGGGAGGAGGGTCGGGTACTGAAGCTTTCTTT.

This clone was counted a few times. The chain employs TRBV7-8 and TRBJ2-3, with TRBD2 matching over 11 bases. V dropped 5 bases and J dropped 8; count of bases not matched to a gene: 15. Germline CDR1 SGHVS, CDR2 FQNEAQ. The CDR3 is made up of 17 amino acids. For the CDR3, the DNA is TGTGCCAGCAGCCCTTATCGGGTTGTAGCGGGAGGGGCTACGCAGTATTTT. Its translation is CASSPYRVVAGGATQYF. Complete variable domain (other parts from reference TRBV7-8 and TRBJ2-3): GAGVSQSPRYKVAKRGQDVALRCDPISGHVSLFWYQQALGQGPEFLTYFQNEAQLDKSGLPSDRFFAERPEGSVSTLKIQRTQQEDSAVYLCASSPYRVVAGGATQYFGPGTRLTVL.

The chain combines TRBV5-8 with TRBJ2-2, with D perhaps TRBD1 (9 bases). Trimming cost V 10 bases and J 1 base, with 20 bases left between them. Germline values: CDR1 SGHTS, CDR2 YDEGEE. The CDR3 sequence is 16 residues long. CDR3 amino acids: CAPSGGTGLNTGELFF. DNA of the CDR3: TGTGCCCCCTCGGGGGGGACAGGGTTGAACACCGGGGAGCTGTTTTTT.

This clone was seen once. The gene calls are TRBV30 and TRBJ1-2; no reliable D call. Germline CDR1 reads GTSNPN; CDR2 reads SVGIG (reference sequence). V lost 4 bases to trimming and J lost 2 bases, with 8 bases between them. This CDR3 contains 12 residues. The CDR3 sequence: CAWIDRNYGYTF. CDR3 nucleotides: TGTGCCTGGATTGACCGGAACTATGGCTACACCTTC.

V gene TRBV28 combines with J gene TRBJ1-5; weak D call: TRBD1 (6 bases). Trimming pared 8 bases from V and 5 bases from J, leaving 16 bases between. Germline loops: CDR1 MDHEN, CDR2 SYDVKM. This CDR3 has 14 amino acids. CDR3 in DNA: TGTGCCAGCCGAACCGGGACACTTTATCAGCCCCAGCATTTT. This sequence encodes CASRTGTLYQPQHF.

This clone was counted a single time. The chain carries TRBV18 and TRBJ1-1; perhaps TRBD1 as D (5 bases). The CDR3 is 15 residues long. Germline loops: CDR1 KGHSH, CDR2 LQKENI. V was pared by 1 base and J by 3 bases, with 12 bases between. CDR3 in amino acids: CASSPLRDVDTEAFF. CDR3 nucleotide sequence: TGTGCCAGCTCACCACTCCGGGACGTCGACACTGAAGCTTTCTTT. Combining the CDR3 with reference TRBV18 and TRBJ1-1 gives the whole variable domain NAGVMQNPRHLVRRRGQEARLRCSPMKGHSHVYWYRQLPEEGLKFMVYLQKENIIDESGMPKERFSAEFPKEGPSILRIQQVVRGDSAAYFCASSPLRDVDTEAFFGQGTRLTVV.

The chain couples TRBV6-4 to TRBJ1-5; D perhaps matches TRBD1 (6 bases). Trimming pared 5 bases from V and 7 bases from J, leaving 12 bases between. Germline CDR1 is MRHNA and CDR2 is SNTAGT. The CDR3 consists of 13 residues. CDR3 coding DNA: TGTGCCAGCAGTCAACAGGGTGGACAGCCCCAGCATTTT. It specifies CASSQQGGQPQHF.

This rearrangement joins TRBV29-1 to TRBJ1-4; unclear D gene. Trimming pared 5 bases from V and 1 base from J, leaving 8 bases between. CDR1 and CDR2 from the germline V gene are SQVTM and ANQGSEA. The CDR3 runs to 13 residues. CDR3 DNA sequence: TGCAGCGTTCTCTTGGAAACTAATGAAAAACTGTTTTTT. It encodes CSVLLETNEKLFF.

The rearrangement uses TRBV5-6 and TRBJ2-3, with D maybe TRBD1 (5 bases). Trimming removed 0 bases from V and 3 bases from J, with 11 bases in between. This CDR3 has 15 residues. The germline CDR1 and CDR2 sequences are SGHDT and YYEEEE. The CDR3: CASSLDPGRTDTQYF. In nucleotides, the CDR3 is TGTGCCAGCAGCTTGGACCCAGGGCGGACAGATACGCAGTATTTT.

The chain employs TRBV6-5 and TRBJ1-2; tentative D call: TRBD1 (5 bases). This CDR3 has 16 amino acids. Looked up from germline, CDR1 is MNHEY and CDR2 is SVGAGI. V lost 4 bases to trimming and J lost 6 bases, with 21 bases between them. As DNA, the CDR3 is TGTGCCAGCAGTTCGCGGACACATTATCTAACCGATGGCTACACCTTC. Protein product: CASSSRTHYLTDGYTF.

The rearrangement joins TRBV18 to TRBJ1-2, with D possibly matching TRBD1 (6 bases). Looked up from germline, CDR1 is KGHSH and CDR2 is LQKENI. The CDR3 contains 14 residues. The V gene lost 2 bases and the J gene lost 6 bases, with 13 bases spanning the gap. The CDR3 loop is CASSPTGGADGYTF. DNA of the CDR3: TGTGCCAGCTCACCAACGGGGGGGGCTGATGGCTACACCTTC.

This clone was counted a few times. The CDR3 sequence: CATEGQNSYEQYF. CDR3 in DNA: TGTGCCACCGAGGGACAGAACTCCTACGAGCAGTACTTC. The chain couples TRBV28 to TRBJ2-7; 7 bases fit TRBD1. The CDR3 totals 13 residues. Germline V gene lookup returns CDR1 MDHEN and CDR2 SYDVKM. The V and J ends lost 10 bases and 0 bases, in that order; junction bases with no gene match: 6.